The clone carrying this T cell receptor beta chain was found many times. Its antigen is still unknown. V dropped 0 bases and J dropped 2; count of bases not matched to a gene: 3. Germline CDR1 and CDR2: SGHRS and YFSETQ. The CDR3 runs 15 residues. This sample is part of a study of T-cell reconstitution after alpha-beta-depleted transplantation in children. Study observations and caveats: There were some patients whose high TCRbeta diversity at day 60 came from surviving recipient T cells and thymic progenitors. Newly produced T cells mostly provided counts and TCRbeta diversity after one year, as hyperexpanded clones declined. There were reportedly several hundred expanded graft clones from which alpha-beta T cells came about two months after transplant.

Unique molecular identifiers featured in how the TCRbeta library was prepared. TCRdb recomputed calls from the PCR reads with MiXCR, one row per CDR3 protein. The data show 240,000 or so distinct CDR3 sequences, with 8.2% seen just once and approximately 6% held by the top ten. The receptor's source is a male patient between 10 and 17 years old who had a stem cell transplant for acute lymphoblastic leukemia, so the T cells may come from the graft donor. The chain carries TRBV5-1 and TRBJ2-7, with 9 bases aligning to TRBD1. The input for sequencing was PBMCs, mostly from graft donor cells, taken 180 days after TCRalphabeta/CD19-depleted stem cell transplant. This chain's CDR3 is CASSLGTGVTYEQYF. The DNA for the CDR3 is TGCGCCAGCAGCTTGGGGACAGGGGTGACCTACGAGCAGTACTTC.